The 31 T cell receptor beta chains below were found in one sample sequenced in a study of blood T cell repertoires in COVID-19. Method: immunoSEQ multiplex PCR; TCRdb's copy keeps in-frame clones and lacks some. The sample has a few hundred thousand clones, less than 85% seen once. The material sequenced was peripheral blood. These receptors were collected from a woman younger than 30 with acute or convalescent COVID-19.

This chain uses TRBV2 with TRBJ2-7, with 12 nucleotides matching TRBD1. Looked up from germline, CDR1 is SNHLY and CDR2 is FYNNEI. The CDR3 spans 19 residues. The junction had 17 bases not matched to a gene; V was cut back by 5 bases and J by 3 bases. In DNA, the CDR3 is TGTGCCAGCAGTCCAAACCTGGACGGGACAGGGGGCGGGGTCTACGAGCAGTACTTC. Its protein is CASSPNLDGTGGGVYEQYF.

V usage is TRBV24-1 and J usage is TRBJ2-3, with D tentatively TRBD1 (6 bases). The V and J ends lost 9 bases and 0 bases respectively, with 12 bases between them. CDR3 length: 14 residues. CDR1 KGHDR and CDR2 SFDVKD come from the germline V gene. The DNA of the CDR3 is TGTGCCACCGAGGACAGAACTAGCACAGATACGCAGTATTTT. Translating gives CATEDRTSTDTQYF.

The chain combines TRBV6-1 with TRBJ2-5; possible D gene TRBD1, 5 bases. CDR1 and CDR2 from the germline V gene are MNHNS and SASEGT. CDR3 length: 16 amino acids. Trimming shortened V by 3 bases and J by 0 bases, and 14 bases separated the two germline ends. The CDR3 coding sequence is TGTGCCAGCAGTGATGCAGGGATCCTGTACCAAGAGACCCAGTACTTC. Amino acid sequence: CASSDAGILYQETQYF.

The chain uses TRBV25-1 and TRBJ2-7; D is perhaps TRBD1 (5 bases). Germline V CDR1 and CDR2: MGHDK, SYGVNS. Between the trimmed V and J ends, which lost 1 base and 2 bases, there was a span of 9 bases. The CDR3 totals 14 residues. CDR3: CASSELQGAYEQYF. The CDR3 DNA sequence: TGTGCCAGCAGTGAATTGCAGGGCGCCTACGAGCAGTACTTC.

The rearrangement joins TRBV24-1 to TRBJ2-3; 8 nucleotides agree with TRBD2. CDR3 size: 13 residues. J lost 5 bases, V lost 9 bases, and 6 bases had no gene match. CDR1 is KGHDR, CDR2 SFDVKD, per germline. For the CDR3, the DNA is TGTGCCACCGGGCCAGCGGGAGAAGATACGCAGTATTTT. This gives the protein CATGPAGEDTQYF.

CDR3 DNA: TGTGCCAGTAGTCGATCCGGGACAGGGAATAGCAATCAGCCCCAGCATTTT. As protein: CASSRSGTGNSNQPQHF. The rearrangement uses TRBV19 and TRBJ1-5; 9 bases line up with TRBD1. Germline lookup yields CDR1 LNHDA and CDR2 SQIVND (reference sequence). Trimming at V came to 5 bases and at J to 0 bases, leaving 8 bases not matched to a gene. The CDR3 sequence is 17 residues long.

CDR3 DNA sequence: TGCAGCGTTTCGTACAGTGGGAACACTGAAGCTTTCTTT. It translates to CSVSYSGNTEAFF. V is TRBV29-1 and J is TRBJ1-1, with no clear D. The V end was cut by 5 bases, the J end by 1 base, with 11 bases between. Per the germline V gene, CDR1 is SQVTM and CDR2 is ANQGSEA. This CDR3 region has 13 residues.

The sample holds a few counts of this clone. The chain uses TRBV18 and TRBJ2-7; 7 bases match TRBD2. Trimming took 6 bases from V and 4 from J; bases not matched to a gene: 9. The CDR3 is 14 amino acids. CDR1 is KGHSH and CDR2 is LQKENI in the germline V gene. The CDR3 loop is CASSRLAVEYEQYF. The DNA of the CDR3 is TGTGCCAGCTCTCGACTAGCTGTGGAATACGAGCAGTACTTC.

The V and J genes are TRBV24-1 and TRBJ1-5; TRBD1 might be the D (5 bases). Germline CDR1 is KGHDR and CDR2 is SFDVKD. The CDR3 totals 12 residues. The V end lost 9 bases, the J end lost 8 bases, and 13 bases lay between the germline ends. CDR3 bases: TGTGCCACCGAATCTCACAGGAAGCCCCAGCATTTT. Translated, it gives CATESHRKPQHF.

The gene calls are TRBV5-1 and TRBJ1-3; 9 nucleotides match TRBD1. Germline V lookup: CDR1 SGHRS, CDR2 YFSETQ. The ends lost 5 bases at V and 5 bases at J; junction bases unmatched: 5. The CDR3 spans 14 residues. The CDR3 here is CASRDGTGRNTIYF. For the CDR3, the DNA is TGCGCCAGCAGGGATGGGACAGGGAGAAACACCATATATTTT.

The V call is TRBV7-3, the J call TRBJ2-1, with TRBD2 identical over 8 bases. Germline V gene lookup returns CDR1 SGHTA and CDR2 FQGTGA. The CDR3 is 16 residues long. V lost 1 base to trimming and J lost 8 bases; unmatched junction nucleotides: 10. CDR3 nucleotide sequence: TGTGCCAGCAGCTTAAACAGCGGGGGCATATCCGATGAGCAGTTCTTC. Its translation is CASSLNSGGISDEQFF. Using reference TRBV7-3 and TRBJ2-1 for the parts outside the CDR3, the full variable domain is GAGVSQTPSNKVTEKGKYVELRCDPISGHTALYWYRQSLGQGPEFLIYFQGTGAADDSGLPNDRFFAVRPEGSVSTLKIQRTERGDSAVYLCASSLNSGGISDEQFFGPGTRLTVL.

This clone was recorded a few times. V is TRBV7-9 and J is TRBJ1-2; TRBD1 aligns across 11 bases. Losses at the gene ends were 5 bases for V and 3 bases for J; bases not matched to a gene: 11. Germline assignment: CDR1 SEHNR and CDR2 FQNEAQ (reference sequence). The CDR3 loop spans 17 amino acids. CDR3 residues: CASSPGQGAGSDYGYTF. As DNA, the CDR3 is TGTGCCAGCAGCCCAGGACAGGGGGCTGGGAGTGACTATGGCTACACCTTC.

The chain has TRBV27 and TRBJ1-5; D might be TRBD1 (5 bases). The CDR3 has 15 residues. From germline, CDR1 is MNHEY and CDR2 SMNVEV (reference sequence). V was shortened by 5 bases and J by 4 bases, with 15 bases between the two germline ends. Here the CDR3 reads CASSLGPGGNQPQHF. CDR3 bases: TGTGCCAGCAGTCTTGGACCGGGGGGAAATCAGCCCCAGCATTTT.

This sequence joins TRBV19 and TRBJ2-7; the match to TRBD2 covers 11 bases. The CDR3 totals 16 residues. With V trimmed by 6 bases and J by 4 bases, 11 bases remained unmatched. CDR1 and CDR2 from the germline V gene are LNHDA and SQIVND (reference sequence). The CDR3 DNA reads as TGTGCCAGTAGCCAAACTAGCGGGAGCCCCCGGTACGAGCAGTACTTC. It specifies CASSQTSGSPRYEQYF.

The chain joins TRBV6-1 to TRBJ1-5, with D possibly being TRBD1 (5 bases). Between the trimmed V and J ends, which lost 2 bases and 4 bases, there was a span of 12 bases. Germline CDR1 MNHNS, CDR2 SASEGT. The CDR3 consists of 15 residues. The DNA for the CDR3 is TGTGCCAGCAGTGAACCGGGGGAATATAATCAGCCCCAGCATTTT. It specifies CASSEPGEYNQPQHF.

The chain recombines TRBV7-9 with TRBJ1-5; the D is unclear. The CDR3 spans 13 residues. Germline V gives CDR1 SEHNR, CDR2 FQNEAQ (reference sequence). With 5 bases removed from V and 3 bases from J, the gap between germline ends came to 8 bases. CDR3: CASSPGVNQPQHF. The DNA for the CDR3 is TGTGCCAGCAGCCCCGGGGTCAATCAGCCCCAGCATTTT.

The J gene is TRBJ2-5, the V gene TRBV30; 13 positions match TRBD2. Looked up from germline, CDR1 is GTSNPN and CDR2 is SVGIG (reference sequence). The CDR3 is 16 residues long. Losses at the gene ends were 1 base for V and 0 bases for J; bases not matched to a gene: 2. The CDR3 spells CAWSDGLAGDQETQYF. Written as DNA, the CDR3 is TGTGCCTGGAGTGATGGACTAGCGGGGGACCAAGAGACCCAGTACTTC. Based on the CDR3 plus reference TRBV30 and TRBJ2-5, the full variable domain is SQTIHQWPATLVQPVGSPLSLECTVEGTSNPNLYWYRQAAGRGLQLLFYSVGIGQISSEVPQNLSASRPQDRQFILSSKKLLLSDSGFYLCAWSDGLAGDQETQYFGPGTRLLVL.

The chain joins TRBV19 to TRBJ1-1, with D uncertain. Trimming pared 0 bases from V and 0 bases from J, leaving 8 bases between. CDR1 is LNHDA and CDR2 is SQIVND in the germline V gene (reference sequence). The CDR3 spans 15 residues. The CDR3, as DNA: TGTGCCAGTAGTATAGACGCGGGCTTGAACACTGAAGCTTTCTTT. Protein: CASSIDAGLNTEAFF. Using reference TRBV19 and TRBJ1-1 for the parts outside the CDR3, the full variable domain is DGGITQSPKYLFRKEGQNVTLSCEQNLNHDAMYWYRQDPGQGLRLIYYSQIVNDFQKGDIAEGYSVSREKKESFPLTVTSAQKNPTAFYLCASSIDAGLNTEAFFGQGTRLTVV.

This sequence joins TRBV24-1 and TRBJ2-3; no clear D gene. Looked up from germline, CDR1 is KGHDR and CDR2 is SFDVKD. The CDR3 runs to 14 residues. Deletions cut 4 bases from V and 6 bases from J, with 13 bases between. CDR3 residues: CATSDLRAVDTQYF. For the CDR3, the DNA is TGTGCCACCAGTGACTTGAGAGCCGTGGATACGCAGTATTTT.

This clone has at least ten counts. The chain joins TRBV6-5 to TRBJ2-7, with a possible D match to TRBD1 (5 bases). The V end was cut by 6 bases, the J end by 3 bases, with 6 bases between. CDR1 MNHEY and CDR2 SVGAGI come from the germline V gene. The CDR3 is 11 amino acids. The CDR3 sequence: CASSTGYEQYF. The CDR3 bases are TGTGCCAGCAGCACAGGCTACGAGCAGTACTTC.

The rearrangement joins TRBV9 to TRBJ1-3, with D maybe TRBD1 (6 bases). Trimming left V 8 bases short and J 0 bases short, with 9 bases between. Per the germline V gene, CDR1 is SGDLS and CDR2 is YYNGEE. The length of the CDR3 is 13 residues. This CDR3 is CASGTNSGNTIYF. CDR3 bases: TGTGCCAGTGGGACAAACTCTGGAAACACCATATATTTT.

The chain has TRBV13 and TRBJ2-5, with 8 bases matching TRBD1. The CDR3 has 14 residues. With V trimmed by 5 bases and J by 4 bases, 6 bases remained unmatched. Germline values: CDR1 PRHDT, CDR2 FYEKMQ (reference sequence). The CDR3 sequence: CASSPTGGGETQYF. In nucleotides, the CDR3 is TGTGCCAGCAGCCCCACAGGGGGAGGAGAGACCCAGTACTTC. Using reference TRBV13 and TRBJ2-5 for the parts outside the CDR3, the full variable domain is AAGVIQSPRHLIKEKRETATLKCYPIPRHDTVYWYQQGPGQDPQFLISFYEKMQSDKGSIPDRFSAQQFSDYHSELNMSSLELGDSALYFCASSPTGGGETQYFGPGTRLLVL.

On this clone: Germline and junction disagree at one end, which may indicate a read error. J is TRBJ2-7 and V is TRBV15; 7 positions match TRBD1. CDR1 is LNHNV, CDR2 YYDKDF, per germline (reference sequence). This CDR3 has 14 residues. The CDR3 loop reads CAASRYGTDYEQYF. The CDR3 DNA reads TGTGCCGCCAGCAGATACGGGACAGACTACGAGCAGTACTTC.

The V and J genes are TRBV21-1 and TRBJ1-1; the D call TRBD1 from the table was never checked on the DNA. TRBV21-1 represents a pseudogene. The CDR3 loop spans 14 amino acids. The CDR3 loop reads CASSNGQGNTEAFF. In nucleotides, the CDR3 is TGTGCCAGCAGCAACGGACAGGGAAACACTGAAGCTTTCTTT.

J is TRBJ1-4 and V is TRBV7-9; 7 bases are a match to TRBD1. The germline V gene has CDR1 SEHNR and CDR2 FQNEAQ (reference sequence). The ends lost 6 bases at V and 5 bases at J; junction bases unmatched: 6. This CDR3 contains 14 residues. CDR3 in amino acids: CASSYDRANEKLFF. The DNA for the CDR3 is TGTGCCAGCAGTTATGACAGGGCGAATGAAAAACTGTTTTTT.

The chain couples TRBV6-5 to TRBJ2-1; D may be TRBD2 (5 bases). CDR1 and CDR2 from the germline V gene are MNHEY and SVGAGI. Trimming took 2 bases from V and 4 from J, leaving 12 bases between them. This CDR3 has 15 amino acids. As DNA, the CDR3 is TGTGCCAGCAGTTACCGCAGCGGAATATACAATGAGCAGTTCTTC. This sequence encodes CASSYRSGIYNEQFF.

This CDR3 is CASGDSGSRNQPQHF. The CDR3 coding sequence is TGTGCCAGCGGGGACTCGGGGTCCCGCAATCAGCCCCAGCATTTT. The chain links TRBV7-9 to TRBJ1-5; perhaps TRBD1 as D (5 bases). Trimming stripped 8 bases from V and 2 bases from J, with 16 bases between. Per germline, CDR1 SEHNR and CDR2 FQNEAQ (reference sequence). The CDR3 length is 15 residues.

The chain links TRBV11-2 to TRBJ1-1; 12 bases agree with TRBD1. J was trimmed by 4 bases and V by 0 bases; bases with no gene match: 12. This CDR3 has 19 amino acids. From germline, CDR1 is SGHAT and CDR2 FQNNGV. In DNA form, the CDR3 reads TGTGCCAGCAGCTTAGATGGGACCGGGACAGGGGGCGCAGGCACTGAAGCTTTCTTT. This codes for CASSLDGTGTGGAGTEAFF.

This clone was picked up one time. The gene calls are TRBV7-3 and TRBJ1-2; possibly TRBD1 for D (5 bases). Germline loops: CDR1 SGHTA, CDR2 FQGTGA. Deletions cut 6 bases from V and 4 bases from J, with 9 bases between. The CDR3 length is 12 residues. CDR3 DNA sequence: TGTGCCAGCAGAGCCAGGGCCTATGGCTACACCTTC. Encoded protein: CASRARAYGYTF.

V is TRBV9 and J is TRBJ2-1; D is ambiguous. V was shortened by 3 bases and J by 3 bases, with 10 bases between the two germline ends. This CDR3 region has 14 residues. Germline lookup yields CDR1 SGDLS and CDR2 YYNGEE. Here the CDR3 reads CASSAATSYNEQFF. In DNA, the CDR3 is TGTGCCAGCAGCGCAGCGACCAGCTACAATGAGCAGTTCTTC.

This chain links TRBV28 with TRBJ2-5, with 10 bases fitting TRBD2. Trimming at V came to 5 bases and at J to 4 bases, leaving 10 bases not matched to a gene. The CDR3 runs 16 residues. CDR1 is MDHEN, CDR2 SYDVKM, per germline. The CDR3 loop reads CASSPTLAGEGETQYF. The CDR3 coding sequence is TGTGCCAGCAGTCCCACGCTAGCGGGAGAGGGAGAGACCCAGTACTTC.